The sequence of this T cell receptor (beta chain) was determined in a study of blood T cells in healthy people across ages. Notes on the study in general: Fewer expanded clones and more diversity marked long-lived versus aged donors.

Points on this clonotype: What it binds is not known.

Deletions cut 0 bases from V and 5 bases from J, with 8 bases between. Germline V gene lookup returns CDR1 LGHDT and CDR2 YNNKEL (reference sequence). There are 13 residues in the CDR3. A J-beta primer mix and a sample-barcoded 5' primer were used in a second PCR of roughly 6 to 11 cycles. One entry per CDR3 protein, called by TCRdb with MiXCR from the 5' RACE reads. The sample includes 650,000 to 800,000 distinct CDR3 sequences, around 42% seen only once; the top ten take roughly 19%. The TCR comes from a man aged 60 to 69 in good health. Sequencing was done on a sample of blood. The chain uses TRBV3-1 and TRBJ2-7; D call uncertain. The CDR3 DNA reads as TGTGCCAGCAGCCAAGATCATCGCCACGAGCAGTACTTC. Amino acid sequence: CASSQDHRHEQYF.